This T cell receptor (beta chain) is from a study of blood T cell repertoires in COVID-19. Across the whole study: Samples came from the United States, Italy and Spain, spanning acute and convalescent COVID-19. PBMCs, B-cell-depleted T cells, or T cells were the source of the cDNA or gDNA that made up the material.

In the source study's methods: Estimation of nucleated cell counts relied on the amplification of reference gene primers. Profiled with immunoSEQ multiplex PCR; TCRdb holds only in-frame clones, not every one. V and J calls and clone size are as listed in that table; D and trimming were resolved from the DNA. The table records tens of thousands of clones, roughly 84% of them present only once. The source is a human donor in a cohort sampled during active COVID-19. The specimen sequenced was peripheral blood.

The CDR3, as DNA: TGTGCCAGCAGCAGAACGAATGAAAAACTGTTTTTT. Encoded protein: CASSRTNEKLFF. V and J are TRBV2 and TRBJ1-4; D is ambiguous. This CDR3 region has 12 residues. Trimming cost V 6 bases and J 5 bases, with 7 bases left between them. CDR1 SNHLY and CDR2 FYNNEI come from the germline V gene.